These 2 T cell receptor beta chains share one sample of origin, sequenced in a study of shared clonotypes between healthy human individuals. TCRdb's copy holds only in-frame clones and misses some; the assay was immunoSEQ multiplex PCR. Counted here are some 1.5 million clones, around 97% occurring once; the ten biggest clones make up over 1%. The sequencing input was naive CD4+ T cells sorted from blood. Subset of the sample: CD45RA+ positively selected. The receptors were gathered from a man aged 25 to 45 in good health.

This chain uses TRBV9 with TRBJ2-5; perhaps TRBD1 as D (6 bases). The CDR3 is made up of 15 amino acids. Between the trimmed V and J ends, which lost 4 bases and 4 bases, there was a span of 17 bases. CDR1 is SGDLS, CDR2 YYNGEE, per germline. The DNA of the CDR3 is TGTGCCAGCAGCCCTACACCAGGGGTCGGAGAGACCCAGTACTTC. As protein: CASSPTPGVGETQYF.

CDR3 amino acids: CAISVLSGAGTDTQYF. The CDR3 nucleotides are TGTGCCATCAGTGTGTTGAGCGGGGCGGGCACAGATACGCAGTATTTT. V gene TRBV10-3 combines with J gene TRBJ2-3; 7 bases are a match to TRBD2. The CDR3 is 16 residues long. The junction had 8 bases not matched to a gene; V was cut back by 4 bases and J by 1 base. The germline V gene has CDR1 ENHRY and CDR2 SYGVKD.